This T cell receptor (beta chain) was captured by sequencing in a study of shared clonotypes between healthy human individuals. General study points: Naive subsets tended to show greater estimated richness than memory subsets.

The V gene lost 3 bases and the J gene lost 0 bases, with 10 bases spanning the gap. The CDR3 covers 15 residues. CDR1 and CDR2 (germline): SGDLS, YYNGEE. Repertoires were generated with immunoSEQ multiplex PCR, while TCRdb's copy carries only in-frame clones and drops some. The sample includes a few million clones, over 85% of them seen just once. Note on this clone: Its antigen is undetermined.

The chain has TRBV9 and TRBJ2-1, with D possibly matching TRBD1 (5 bases). The source material was naive CD4+ T cells sorted from blood. Sample subset: CD45RA+ positively selected. This TCR came from a man aged 18 to 30 in good health. For the CDR3, the DNA is TGTGCCAGCAGCGAGGGGCGGTCCTCCTACAATGAGCAGTTCTTC. It yields the protein CASSEGRSSYNEQFF.